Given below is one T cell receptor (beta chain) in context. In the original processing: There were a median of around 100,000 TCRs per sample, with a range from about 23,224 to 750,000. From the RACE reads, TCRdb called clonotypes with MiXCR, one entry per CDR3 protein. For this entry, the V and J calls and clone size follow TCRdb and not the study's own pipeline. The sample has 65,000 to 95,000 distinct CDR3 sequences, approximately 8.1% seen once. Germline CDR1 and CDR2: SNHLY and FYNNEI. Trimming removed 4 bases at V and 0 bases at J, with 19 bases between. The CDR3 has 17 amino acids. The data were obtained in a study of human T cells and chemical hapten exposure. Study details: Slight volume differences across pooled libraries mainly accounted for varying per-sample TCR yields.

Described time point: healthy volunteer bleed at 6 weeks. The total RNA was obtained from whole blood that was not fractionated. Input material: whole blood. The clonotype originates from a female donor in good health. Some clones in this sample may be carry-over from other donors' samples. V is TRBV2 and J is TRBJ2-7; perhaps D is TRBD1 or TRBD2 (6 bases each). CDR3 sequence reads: CASSVQFVGGLSYEQYF. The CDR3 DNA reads TGTGCCAGCAGTGTCCAATTCGTCGGGGGCCTCTCCTACGAGCAGTACTTC.